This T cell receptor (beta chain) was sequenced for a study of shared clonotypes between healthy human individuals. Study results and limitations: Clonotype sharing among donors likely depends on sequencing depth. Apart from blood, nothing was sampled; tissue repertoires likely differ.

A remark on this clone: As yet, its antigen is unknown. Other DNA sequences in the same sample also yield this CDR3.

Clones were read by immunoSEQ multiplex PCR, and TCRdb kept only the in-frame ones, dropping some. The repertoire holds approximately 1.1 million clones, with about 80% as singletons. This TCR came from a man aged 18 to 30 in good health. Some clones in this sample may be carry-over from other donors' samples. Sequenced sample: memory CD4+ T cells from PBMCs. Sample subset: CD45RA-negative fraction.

CDR3 DNA sequence: TGTGCCAGCAGTCTGGGACTAGCGGGAGGGTACGAGCAGTACTTC. Its translation is CASSLGLAGGYEQYF. The chain carries TRBV28 and TRBJ2-7; 16 bases are shared with TRBD2. Losses at the gene ends were 5 bases for V and 4 bases for J; bases not matched to a gene: 2. CDR3 length: 15 amino acids. Germline CDR1 is MDHEN and CDR2 is SYDVKM.